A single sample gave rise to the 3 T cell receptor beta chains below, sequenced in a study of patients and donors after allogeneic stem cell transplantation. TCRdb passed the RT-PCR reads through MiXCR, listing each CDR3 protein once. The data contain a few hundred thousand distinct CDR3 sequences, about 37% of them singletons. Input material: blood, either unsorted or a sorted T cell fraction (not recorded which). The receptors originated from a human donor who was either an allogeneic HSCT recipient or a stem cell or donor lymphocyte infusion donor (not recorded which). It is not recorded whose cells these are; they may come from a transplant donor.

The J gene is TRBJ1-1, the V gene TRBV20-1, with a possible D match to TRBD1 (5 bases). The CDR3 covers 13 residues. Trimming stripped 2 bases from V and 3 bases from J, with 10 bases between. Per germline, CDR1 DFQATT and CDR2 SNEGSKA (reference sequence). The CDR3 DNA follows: TGCAGTGCTAGATCCGGGGGGGACACTGAAGCTTTCTTT. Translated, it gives CSARSGGDTEAFF.

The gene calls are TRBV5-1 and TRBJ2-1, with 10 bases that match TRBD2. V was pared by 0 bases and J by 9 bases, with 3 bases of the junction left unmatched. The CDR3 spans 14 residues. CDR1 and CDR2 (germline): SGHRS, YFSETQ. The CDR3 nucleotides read TGCGCCAGCAGCTTGGCTAGCGGGGGTCCTGAGCAGTTCTTC. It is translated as CASSLASGGPEQFF. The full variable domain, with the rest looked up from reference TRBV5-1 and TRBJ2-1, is KAGVTQTPRYLIKTRGQQVTLSCSPISGHRSVSWYQQTPGQGLQFLFEYFSETQRNKGNFPGRFSGRQFSNSRSEMNVSTLELGDSALYLCASSLASGGPEQFFGPGTRLTVL.

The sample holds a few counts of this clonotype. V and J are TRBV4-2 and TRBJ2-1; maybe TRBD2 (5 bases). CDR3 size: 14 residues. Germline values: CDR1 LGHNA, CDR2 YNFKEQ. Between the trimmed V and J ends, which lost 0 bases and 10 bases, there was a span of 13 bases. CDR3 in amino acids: CASSQDTLAQEQFF. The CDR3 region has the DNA TGTGCCAGCAGCCAAGATACGCTAGCTCAAGAGCAGTTCTTC.